This T cell receptor (beta chain) derives from a study of blood T cells in healthy people across ages. Study results and limitations: It was held that diversity estimates obtained from one million T cells represented underestimates.

In regard to this clonotype: Its antigen is unknown.

The authors ran a second PCR of roughly 6 to 11 cycles using a sample-barcoded 5' primer and a J-beta primer mix. Samples each returned at least 2.5 million CDR3-containing paired-end reads. MiXCR, applied by TCRdb to the 5' RACE reads, yields one record per CDR3 protein. Among more than 650,000 distinct CDR3 sequences listed, approximately 24% were seen once. In germline, CDR1 is WSHSY, CDR2 SAAADI. The CDR3 is made up of 15 amino acids. Trimming removed 4 bases from V and 2 bases from J, with 14 bases in between. These data were also filed under a second study, of T cells of mothers and their children.

The material sequenced was blood. The rearrangement links TRBV10-2 to TRBJ2-5; D possibly corresponds to TRBD1 (5 bases). The receptor was derived from a boy aged 10-17 years in good health. CDR3 nucleotide sequence: TGCGCCAGCAGTGGGGGCAGGGCTAGGCAAGAGACCCAGTACTTC. It encodes CASSGGRARQETQYF.